This TCR beta chain was obtained from a study of blood T cell repertoires in COVID-19. As for the study in general: The study drew acute and convalescent COVID-19 samples from the United States, Italy and Spain.

The CDR3 has 9 residues. Germline loops: CDR1 MNHEY, CDR2 SMNVEV (reference sequence). The V end was cut by 7 bases, the J end by 14 bases, with 6 bases between. Some clones are missing from TCRdb's copy, which holds only in-frame ones; the method was immunoSEQ multiplex PCR. In the table there are more than 100,000 clones, roughly 83% of which are singletons. The rearrangement joins TRBV27 to TRBJ1-6; D remains ambiguous. Sequenced input: peripheral blood. The sequence came from a woman between 45 and 65 years old with acute or convalescent COVID-19. The CDR3 region is CASKSALHF. CDR3 nucleotide sequence: TGTGCCAGCAAATCGGCCCTCCACTTT.